A single sample gave rise to the 23 T cell receptor beta chains below, sequenced in a study of early T cells in non-severe SARS-CoV-2 infection. MiXCR, applied by TCRdb to the 5' RACE reads, yields one record per CDR3 protein. The table has about 53,000 distinct CDR3 sequences, approximately 12% seen once. The specimen comprised whole blood, sampled at baseline. The receptors derive from an adult who was a healthcare worker with PCR-confirmed SARS-CoV-2 infection or an uninfected control (not recorded which).

The chain combines TRBV20-1 with TRBJ1-1, with D possibly matching TRBD1 (5 bases). The CDR3 is 16 amino acids. The germline V gene encodes CDR1 DFQATT and CDR2 SNEGSKA (reference sequence). The V and J ends lost 0 bases and 5 bases respectively, with 19 bases between them. The CDR3: CSAREGPQKKRTEAFF. The CDR3 nucleotides read TGCAGTGCTAGAGAGGGGCCCCAGAAGAAGCGGACTGAAGCTTTCTTT.

V is TRBV6-5 and J is TRBJ1-4; D is undetermined. Trimming took off 6 bases at V and 4 bases at J, with 9 bases between the two ends. The CDR3 consists of 13 residues. Germline loops: CDR1 MNHEY, CDR2 SVGAGI. The CDR3 region is CASSSVLNEKLFF. The CDR3 DNA sequence: TGTGCCAGCAGCTCGGTCCTTAATGAAAAACTGTTTTTT.

This chain joins TRBV7-6 and TRBJ2-1; 11 positions agree with TRBD2. The J segment lost 0 bases and the V segment lost 0 bases, leaving 7 bases of the junction unmatched. This CDR3 is built from 19 residues. Germline loops: CDR1 SGHVS, CDR2 FNYEAQ. The CDR3 region has the DNA TGTGCCAGCAGCTTAGCGGGGACTAGCGGATCTAGCTCCTACAATGAGCAGTTCTTC. Encoded protein: CASSLAGTSGSSSYNEQFF. Filled out from reference TRBV7-6 and TRBJ2-1, the complete variable domain reads GAGVSQSPRYKVTKRGQDVALRCDPISGHVSLYWYRQALGQGPEFLTYFNYEAQQDKSGLPNDRFSAERPEGSISTLTIQRTEQRDSAMYRCASSLAGTSGSSSYNEQFFGPGTRLTVL.

This clonotype has just a few counts. This chain joins TRBV29-1 and TRBJ1-2; unclear D gene. From germline, CDR1 is SQVTM and CDR2 ANQGSEA. The germline V and J ends were trimmed by 5 bases and 6 bases, with 16 bases remaining between them. The CDR3 sequence is 13 residues long. The CDR3 loop is CSVLWGVVDGYTF. In DNA, the CDR3 is TGCAGCGTTTTATGGGGAGTCGTTGATGGCTACACCTTC.

This clonotype was detected ten times or more. The chain joins TRBV28 to TRBJ2-7; D not certain. CDR3 length equals 14 residues. V dropped 7 bases and J dropped 5 bases, with 18 bases sitting between them. In germline, CDR1 is MDHEN, CDR2 SYDVKM. The CDR3 spells CASTHGRYRHEQYF. The DNA for the CDR3 is TGTGCCAGCACCCACGGTCGATATCGGCACGAGCAGTACTTC.

This chain connects TRBV11-2 to TRBJ2-1; 8 bases fit TRBD1. The germline V gene encodes CDR1 SGHAT and CDR2 FQNNGV. V was clipped by 3 bases and J by 0 bases; unmatched bases: 1. The CDR3 has 15 amino acids. The chain's CDR3 is CASSLGQASYNEQFF. The DNA of the CDR3 is TGTGCCAGCAGCTTGGGACAGGCCTCCTACAATGAGCAGTTCTTC.

This clonotype was seen many times. The rearrangement joins TRBV11-2 to TRBJ2-7, with TRBD2 matching over 10 bases. Germline V CDR1 and CDR2: SGHAT, FQNNGV. The CDR3 sequence is 15 residues long. V trimming: 4 bases; J trimming: 4 bases; junction bases outside the gene matches: 7. The CDR3 DNA reads TGTGCCAGCAGCTCACTAGCGGGACCGCATTACGAGCAGTACTTC. Translation gives CASSSLAGPHYEQYF.

V gene TRBV18 combines with J gene TRBJ2-5; 9 nucleotides line up with TRBD1. The CDR3 consists of 16 residues. The V gene's germline CDR1 is KGHSH and CDR2 LQKENI. J lost 4 bases, V lost 1 base, and 7 bases had no gene match. The CDR3 here is CASSPLVQGAGETQYF. The CDR3 nucleotides read TGTGCCAGCTCACCACTGGTACAGGGGGCCGGAGAGACCCAGTACTTC. Supplemented by reference TRBV18 and TRBJ2-5, the full variable domain reads NAGVMQNPRHLVRRRGQEARLRCSPMKGHSHVYWYRQLPEEGLKFMVYLQKENIIDESGMPKERFSAEFPKEGPSILRIQQVVRGDSAAYFCASSPLVQGAGETQYFGPGTRLLVL.

This clonotype was observed a few times. V and J are TRBV5-1 and TRBJ2-3; the match to TRBD2 covers 8 bases. The CDR3 loop spans 17 amino acids. V lost 4 bases and J lost 1; bases outside the gene matches: 11. CDR1 SGHRS and CDR2 YFSETQ come from the germline V gene. CDR3: CASSPTFSGTGTDTQYF. In nucleotides, the CDR3 is TGCGCCAGCAGCCCTACCTTTAGCGGGACCGGCACAGATACGCAGTATTTT.

This clonotype was seen repeatedly, ten times or more. The V and J genes are TRBV11-2 and TRBJ2-3; TRBD2 matches 7 bases. J lost 4 bases, V lost 2 bases, and 9 bases had no gene match. This CDR3 comprises 16 residues. Germline CDR1 reads SGHAT; CDR2 reads FQNNGV. CDR3 sequence (DNA): TGTGCCAGCAGCTTAACGGCGGGAGTATTCGCAGATACGCAGTATTTT. Protein: CASSLTAGVFADTQYF.

This clonotype was detected ten times or more. The J gene is TRBJ1-1, the V gene TRBV7-3; tentative D call: TRBD1 (5 bases). The CDR3 spans 14 residues. V was shortened by 1 base and J by 5 bases, with 11 bases between the two germline ends. The germline CDR1 and CDR2 sequences are SGHTA and FQGTGA. CDR3 in amino acids: CASSLMGGQTEAFF. Here the CDR3 DNA reads TGTGCCAGCAGCTTAATGGGGGGTCAGACTGAAGCTTTCTTT.

A few counts support this clonotype. The chain couples TRBV14 to TRBJ2-6, with 7 bases aligning to TRBD1. CDR1 and CDR2 from the germline V gene are SGHDN and FVKESK. This CDR3 spans 18 amino acids. The V gene end was trimmed by 5 bases and the J gene end by 0 bases; junction bases not matched to a gene: 10. The CDR3 nucleotides read TGTGCCAGCAGCTCACCGGGACAGTATATCTCTGGGGCCAACGTCCTGACTTTC. Translated, it gives CASSSPGQYISGANVLTF.

The table lists this clonotype with a few counts. V usage is TRBV7-2 and J usage is TRBJ1-5; TRBD1 matches at 8 bases. Germline V gives CDR1 SGHTA, CDR2 FQGNSA. With V trimmed by 5 bases and J by 5 bases, 8 bases remained unmatched. The CDR3 spans 15 residues. The CDR3 DNA follows: TGTGCCAGCAGCGAGGGACAGGCGAGGTATCAGCCCCAGCATTTT. It yields the protein CASSEGQARYQPQHF. The full variable domain, with the rest looked up from reference TRBV7-2 and TRBJ1-5, is GAGVSQSPSNKVTEKGKDVELRCDPISGHTALYWYRQSLGQGLEFLIYFQGNSAPDKSGLPSDRFSAERTGGSVSTLTIQRTQQEDSAVYLCASSEGQARYQPQHFGDGTRLSIL.

This clonotype came up many times. V is TRBV5-5 and J is TRBJ2-7; D tentatively fits TRBD1 or TRBD2 (5 bases each). Germline V gene lookup returns CDR1 SGHKS and CDR2 YYEKEE (reference sequence). The CDR3 has 18 amino acids. The V gene lost 3 bases and the J gene lost 1 base, with 23 bases spanning the gap. The CDR3 region has the DNA TGTGCCAGCAGCTCCCCTTTTTTGCTTGGGACGGAGTCCTACGAGCAGTACTTC. Translating gives CASSSPFLLGTESYEQYF.

The chain employs TRBV12-3 or TRBV12-4 and TRBJ2-1; 8 bases align to TRBD2. The CDR3 contains 15 residues. V lost 7 bases, J lost 6 bases, and 11 bases stayed unmatched. CDR3 DNA sequence: TGTGCCAGCACCCCCGGCTCGGGAGGGATCAATGAGCAGTTCTTC. Encoded protein: CASTPGSGGINEQFF.

This clonotype came up a few times. V usage is TRBV6-5 and J usage is TRBJ2-1, with a weak D call TRBD1 (5 bases). Per germline, CDR1 MNHEY and CDR2 SVGAGI. CDR3 length: 14 amino acids. Trimming removed 6 bases at V and 6 bases at J, with 15 bases between. The CDR3 coding sequence is TGTGCCAGCAGCCAGGGTAGTTCTTTCAATGAGCAGTTCTTC. Translation: CASSQGSSFNEQFF.

The chain recombines TRBV7-7 with TRBJ2-1, with D possibly TRBD2 on 6 matching bases. V was clipped by 5 bases and J by 6 bases, with 14 bases between them. The CDR3 has 14 residues. Germline CDR1 reads SSHAT; CDR2 reads FNYEAQ (reference sequence). The CDR3 DNA sequence: TGTGCCAGCAGCCCCCTTAACGGGGGCAATGAGCAGTTCTTC. This sequence encodes CASSPLNGGNEQFF.

In this sample, this clonotype turned up a few times. The genes are TRBV27 and TRBJ1-1; 9 bases fit TRBD1. Germline CDR1 is MNHEY and CDR2 is SMNVEV (reference sequence). There are 17 residues in the CDR3. The trim removed 6 bases at V and 0 bases at J, leaving 11 bases unmatched. The CDR3 sequence is CASRSGQGGGVNTEAFF. In DNA form, the CDR3 reads TGTGCCAGCAGGTCGGGACAGGGTGGAGGGGTGAACACTGAAGCTTTCTTT.

This clonotype showed up many times. The CDR3 DNA is TGTGCCAGCAGTTACTCGCAAGGCAATCAGCCCCAGCATTTT. It codes for CASSYSQGNQPQHF. The J gene is TRBJ1-5, the V gene TRBV6-5; D call uncertain. CDR1 is MNHEY, CDR2 SVGAGI, per germline. The V and J ends lost 0 bases and 2 bases respectively, with 5 bases between them. The CDR3 consists of 14 residues.

In this sample, this clonotype turned up a few times. The chain carries TRBV13 and TRBJ2-1; D is uncertain. The CDR3 runs to 13 residues. V lost 6 bases, J lost 5 bases, and 11 bases lay in between. The germline CDR1 and CDR2 sequences are PRHDT and FYEKMQ (reference sequence). The CDR3 region is CASRPNSHNEQFF. CDR3 DNA: TGTGCCAGCAGACCCAATAGCCACAATGAGCAGTTCTTC.

This clonotype was counted at least ten times. This sequence joins TRBV29-1 and TRBJ2-7; D remains ambiguous. Trimming shortened V by 4 bases and J by 0 bases, and 10 bases separated the two germline ends. The length of the CDR3 is 13 residues. CDR1 and CDR2 (germline): SQVTM, ANQGSEA. The CDR3 bases are TGCAGCGTTGTGGGCGGACCCTCCTACGAGCAGTACTTC. This codes for CSVVGGPSYEQYF.

This sequence joins TRBV5-1 and TRBJ2-7, with 11 positions matching TRBD1. CDR3 length: 14 amino acids. The junction had 3 bases not matched to a gene; V was cut back by 4 bases and J by 3 bases. Looked up from germline, CDR1 is SGHRS and CDR2 is YFSETQ. CDR3 DNA sequence: TGCGCCAGCAGCCAGGGGACAGGGGGCTACGAGCAGTACTTC. Protein product: CASSQGTGGYEQYF.

The chain combines TRBV5-1 with TRBJ2-1, with 11 bases aligning to TRBD2. Unmatched junction bases numbered 4, after V lost 0 bases and J lost 8 bases. This CDR3 has 15 residues. Germline-derived CDR1 and CDR2 are SGHRS and YFSETQ. This CDR3 reads CASSLVTSGSDEQFF. The DNA of the CDR3 is TGCGCCAGCAGCTTGGTTACTAGCGGGAGCGATGAGCAGTTCTTC.